A selection of T cell receptor beta chains follows, all from one sample in a study of T-cell memory formation after mild COVID-19. TCRdb re-derived calls from the 5' RACE reads in MiXCR, one entry per CDR3 protein. The sample has tens of thousands of distinct CDR3 sequences; more than 10% are singletons. The material sequenced was PBMCs or a T cell subset sorted from them (not recorded which). These receptors all come from an adult woman who had mild COVID-19 (a few samples of this study predate the infection). Cell type and time point are not known. The CDR3 runs from the conserved cysteine through the conserved F or W. Each record gives: clone size, V gene, J gene, D gene, CDR3 protein, CDR3 DNA. A D gene is named only where the DNA matches it firmly. Clone size is shown for a subset of rows, as once, few, many or a class of expanded clone.

few,TRBV7-9,TRBJ2-7,TRBD2,CASSGREGEQLYEQYF,TGTGCCAGCAGCGGGCGGGAGGGTGAACAACTCTACGAGCAGTACTTC
.,TRBV4-1,TRBJ1-1,.,CASSHPERGSTEAFF,TGCGCCAGCAGCCATCCGGAGAGGGGGTCCACTGAAGCTTTCTTT
.,TRBV5-1,TRBJ2-1,.,CASSPSGGGEQFF,TGCGCCAGCAGTCCTTCAGGGGGGGGTGAGCAGTTCTTC
once,TRBV27,TRBJ2-1,.,CASSLRGANEQFF,TGTGCCAGCAGTTTACGGGGGGCCAATGAGCAGTTCTTC
.,TRBV20-1,TRBJ1-1,TRBD1,CSANDRVTEAFF,TGCAGTGCTAACGACAGGGTCACTGAAGCTTTCTTT
.,TRBV12-3/TRBV12-4,TRBJ2-5,.,CASSSSGGWETQYF,TGTGCCAGCAGTTCCTCTGGGGGCTGGGAGACCCAGTACTTC
few,TRBV19,TRBJ2-1,TRBD2,CASSWALAGSYNEQFF,TGTGCCAGTAGTTGGGCGCTAGCGGGATCTTACAATGAGCAGTTCTTC
.,TRBV29-1,TRBJ2-3,.,CSVEGLGPTDTQYF,TGCAGCGTTGAAGGTTTGGGACCCACAGATACGCAGTATTTT
few,TRBV7-3,TRBJ2-1,TRBD2,CASSLGETSDAYNEQFF,TGTGCCAGCAGCTTAGGGGAGACTAGCGATGCGTACAATGAGCAGTTCTTC
few,TRBV6-6,TRBJ1-4,.,CASSYVGVEEKLFF,TGTGCCAGCAGTTATGTGGGGGTGGAGGAAAAACTGTTTTTT
few,TRBV11-2,TRBJ2-5,.,CASSLGSTGAQETQYF,TGTGCCAGCAGCTTAGGGTCGACAGGAGCTCAAGAGACCCAGTACTTC
few,TRBV20-1,TRBJ2-7,TRBD1,CSASTGDTYEQYF,TGCAGTGCTAGTACAGGGGATACCTACGAGCAGTACTTC
.,TRBV5-1,TRBJ2-7,TRBD2,CASRDGLAGDDYEQYF,TGCGCCAGCAGGGACGGACTAGCGGGCGACGACTACGAGCAGTACTTC
few,TRBV7-9,TRBJ2-7,.,CASSSLTIFPYEQYF,TGTGCCAGCAGCTCGTTGACTATCTTTCCCTACGAGCAGTACTTC
.,TRBV30,TRBJ2-1,.,CALTLSSYNEQFF,TGTGCCTTGACACTCAGCTCCTACAATGAGCAGTTCTTC
.,TRBV5-1,TRBJ2-7,TRBD1,CASSLGLGQGAQTYEQYF,TGCGCCAGCAGCTTGGGGCTGGGACAGGGGGCGCAAACTTACGAGCAGTACTTC
.,TRBV4-1,TRBJ2-3,TRBD2,CASSQEPSGTTDTQYF,TGCGCCAGCAGCCAAGAGCCTAGCGGGACCACAGATACGCAGTATTTT
.,TRBV27,TRBJ2-3,TRBD2,CASRLYSGGADTQYF,TGTGCCAGCAGATTATACTCCGGGGGGGCGGATACGCAGTATTTT
few,TRBV7-9,TRBJ2-5,TRBD1,CASSPDRERETQYF,TGTGCCAGCAGCCCGGACAGGGAACGAGAGACCCAGTACTTC
few,TRBV29-1,TRBJ2-7,TRBD2,CSVEEGASGRNYEQYF,TGCAGCGTTGAAGAAGGGGCTAGCGGGAGAAACTACGAGCAGTACTTC
.,TRBV7-6,TRBJ2-7,TRBD1,CASSSMGDSYEQYF,TGTGCCAGCAGCTCGATGGGGGACAGCTACGAGCAGTACTTC
few,TRBV24-1,TRBJ2-1,TRBD2,CATSDSAGKGAGGMVSNEQFF,TGTGCCACCAGTGATTCAGCGGGGAAGGGCGCGGGAGGGATGGTATCGAATGAGCAGTTCTTC
many,TRBV5-5,TRBJ2-1,TRBD2,CASSPGTSGGPSSYNEQFF,TGTGCCAGCAGCCCGGGGACTAGCGGGGGGCCAAGCTCCTACAATGAGCAGTTCTTC
few,TRBV7-9,TRBJ1-1,.,CASSLESTGDTEAFF,TGTGCCAGCAGCTTAGAGTCTACAGGTGACACTGAAGCTTTCTTT
.,TRBV29-1,TRBJ2-3,TRBD1,CSCLPGQTTDTQYF,TGCAGCTGTTTGCCGGGACAGACCACAGATACGCAGTATTTT
few,TRBV12-3/TRBV12-4,TRBJ1-1,.,CASSSRPGLGEAFF,TGTGCCAGCAGTAGCCGACCGGGCCTCGGAGAAGCTTTCTTT
.,TRBV7-8,TRBJ2-5,.,CASSASSRGKETQYF,TGTGCCAGCAGCGCATCCTCAAGGGGGAAAGAGACCCAGTACTTC
.,TRBV7-2,TRBJ1-6,.,CASSQYRAYNSPLHF,TGTGCCAGCAGCCAATACAGAGCCTATAATTCACCCCTCCACTTT
.,TRBV21-1,TRBJ1-5,.,CASSKDSGGGTGILQPQHF,TGTGCCAGCAGCAAAGATTCGGGAGGAGGGACAGGGATCTTACAGCCCCAGCATTTT
few,TRBV4-1,TRBJ2-3,.,CASSQAPTGDTQYF,TGCGCCAGCAGCCAAGCCCCGACAGGTGATACGCAGTATTTT
many,TRBV4-1,TRBJ1-5,.,CASSQGWGGNQPQHF,TGCGCCAGCAGCCAAGGTTGGGGGGGGAACCAGCCCCAGCATTTT
few,TRBV27,TRBJ2-5,.,CASSSRQETQYF,TGTGCCAGCAGTTCTAGACAGGAGACCCAGTACTTC
many,TRBV6-5,TRBJ1-1,.,CASSYGESITEAFF,TGTGCCAGCAGTTACGGGGAGTCTATCACTGAAGCTTTCTTT
.,TRBV12-3/TRBV12-4,TRBJ1-4,.,CASSTSLRREKLFF,TGTGCCAGCAGTACTTCCCTCCGCAGGGAAAAACTGTTTTTT
many,TRBV20-1,TRBJ2-3,.,CSATDLDTDTQYF,TGCAGTGCTACGGACCTAGACACGGATACGCAGTATTTT
many,TRBV7-9,TRBJ2-6,.,CASSFPGANVLTF,TGTGCCAGCAGCTTTCCTGGGGCCAACGTCCTGACTTTC
few,TRBV6-2/TRBV6-3,TRBJ2-1,.,CASSYEDFSYNEQFF,TGTGCCAGCAGTTACGAGGACTTCTCCTACAATGAGCAGTTCTTC
many,TRBV20-1,TRBJ2-7,TRBD2,CSASGGREYEQYF,TGCAGTGCTAGTGGTGGGAGGGAGTACGAGCAGTACTTC
.,TRBV4-3,TRBJ2-7,.,CASSQGRGREQYF,TGCGCCAGCAGCCAAGGCAGAGGGCGCGAGCAGTACTTC
.,TRBV30,TRBJ2-5,.,CAWSPEETQYF,TGTGCCTGGAGCCCAGAAGAGACCCAGTACTTC